These T cell receptor beta chains were read from a single sample in a study of spatial heterogeneity in lung cancer. Using its own MiXCR run on the 5' RACE reads, TCRdb lists one record per CDR3 protein. The sample lists about 10,000 distinct CDR3 sequences; 9% to 13% were seen once. The sample consisted of lung tumor tissue, taken at surgery. The receptors here all came from a female donor with early-stage non-small cell lung cancer. Each CDR3 is given with its conserved first and last residue. D genes are given only for firm matches. Only some rows state a clone size, as once, few, many or a class for expanded clones.

clone size,J gene,D gene,V gene,CDR3 DNA,CDR3 protein
.,TRBJ2-3,.,TRBV6-1,TGTGCCAGCAGTGACCCAGCAGATACGCAGTATTTT,CASSDPADTQYF
many,TRBJ2-3,.,TRBV20-1,TGCAGTGCCAGAGTTCCGGCAGCTAGCACAGATACGCAGTATTTT,CSARVPAASTDTQYF
many,TRBJ2-4,TRBD2,TRBV7-2,TGTGCCAGCAGCTTAGCTGAGCGGGGTTGGGACATTCAGTACTTC,CASSLAERGWDIQYF
many,TRBJ2-7,.,TRBV24-1,TGTGCCCCCGAATGCTGGGGGAGCTCCTACGAGCAGTACTTC,CAPECWGSSYEQYF
.,TRBJ1-4,.,TRBV20-1,TGCAGTGCTAGAGTAGCGGGGGGTGGCGAAAAACTGTTTTTT,CSARVAGGGEKLFF
medium-sized,TRBJ2-7,TRBD2,TRBV2,TGTGCCAGCAGTGAAGGGCTAGCGGGAGTAAGCGAGCAGTACTTC,CASSEGLAGVSEQYF
many,TRBJ2-3,TRBD1,TRBV7-9,TGTGCCAGCAGCCTGGGACAGGGGACCAGCACAGATACGCAGTATTTT,CASSLGQGTSTDTQYF
many,TRBJ1-1,.,TRBV6-1,TGTGCTAGCGGATCGGTTGAAGCTTTCTTT,CASGSVEAFF
medium-sized,TRBJ2-3,TRBD2,TRBV6-2/TRBV6-3,TGTGCCAGCAGTTATCCGACAACTAGCGGGAGGGCCGTTGTGACAGATACGCAGTATTTT,CASSYPTTSGRAVVTDTQYF
medium-sized,TRBJ2-4,.,TRBV18,TGTGCCAGCTCACCACTTCCCAACTCCTTTATTGATGCCAAAAACATTCAGTACTTC,CASSPLPNSFIDAKNIQYF
once,TRBJ2-5,TRBD1,TRBV9,TGTGCCAGCAGCGCCAGACAGGGGTTAGCCGTGGAGACCCAGTACTTC,CASSARQGLAVETQYF
many,TRBJ2-5,.,TRBV29-1,TGCAGCGTTCAAAGGGAGACCCAGTACTTC,CSVQRETQYF
few,TRBJ2-7,.,TRBV20-1,TGCAGTGCCTTAGGTCCGGGGCCAGCCGAGCAGTACTTC,CSALGPGPAEQYF
few,TRBJ1-2,.,TRBV28,TGTGCCAGCAGTAGAAGGAGGGGCTACACCTTC,CASSRRRGYTF
medium-sized,TRBJ2-6,.,TRBV5-1,TGCGCCAGCAGCTTGGCTGCGGGTGCTGGGGCCAACGTCCTGACTTTC,CASSLAAGAGANVLTF
.,TRBJ2-3,TRBD2,TRBV11-3,TGTGCCAGCAGCTTAGATGGAAGCGGGAGGGGGGGAGATACGCAGTATTTT,CASSLDGSGRGGDTQYF
.,TRBJ2-7,.,TRBV27,TGTGCCAGCAGGCAAACACTAGGAACCTACGAGCAGTACTTC,CASRQTLGTYEQYF
many,TRBJ1-5,.,TRBV6-2/TRBV6-3,TGTGCCAGCAGTTACATTCGGGGGCAGCCCCAGCATTTT,CASSYIRGQPQHF
many,TRBJ2-1,TRBD2,TRBV6-5,TGTGCCAGCAGTTACAGGCTCCCTAGCGGGAGCTCCTACAATGAGCAGTTCTTC,CASSYRLPSGSSYNEQFF
many,TRBJ1-5,.,TRBV6-1,TGTGCCAGCAGTGCGGTCAACCATCAGCCCCAGCATTTT,CASSAVNHQPQHF
many,TRBJ2-7,TRBD1,TRBV7-6,TGTGCCAGCACCTACGAGACAGGGGATGACGAGCAGTACTTC,CASTYETGDDEQYF
medium-sized,TRBJ2-3,.,TRBV4-3,TGCGCCAGCAGCCAGCGGACGACAGATACGCAGTATTTT,CASSQRTTDTQYF
many,TRBJ2-5,.,TRBV5-1,TGCGCCAGCAGTCAGGGTGGGGGCGAAGAGACCCAGTACTTC,CASSQGGGEETQYF
.,TRBJ1-1,.,TRBV29-1,TGCAGCGCTAAGCCAGCAGGGCGCGCTGAAGCTTTCTTT,CSAKPAGRAEAFF
.,TRBJ2-5,TRBD1,TRBV6-5,TGTGCCAGCAGTTATGGGACAGGGGTTGGCGAGACCCAGTACTTC,CASSYGTGVGETQYF
many,TRBJ2-3,TRBD2,TRBV4-1,TGCGCCAGCAGCCAGGCTGCCGCGGGAGCCACAGATACGCAGTATTTT,CASSQAAAGATDTQYF
.,TRBJ2-2,.,TRBV6-1,TGTGCCAGCAGTGAAGTGAGGCAGCTTGCCGGGGAGCTGTTTTTT,CASSEVRQLAGELFF
medium-sized,TRBJ1-1,TRBD1,TRBV10-3,TGTGCCATCAAGACAGGGAAGGAGGGGCACAACACTGAAGCTTTCTTT,CAIKTGKEGHNTEAFF
many,TRBJ2-2,.,TRBV6-4,TGTGCCAGCAGTGACTCAGTGGGCGGGGAGCTGTTTTTT,CASSDSVGGELFF
many,TRBJ2-7,.,TRBV20-1,TGCAGTGCTAGAGATGCGGGACAGACATACGAGCAGTACTTC,CSARDAGQTYEQYF
many,TRBJ2-5,TRBD2,TRBV7-6,TGTGCCAGCAGCTTATCGGCTAGCGGGGGCGCACTCCCCGGGGAGACCCAGTACTTC,CASSLSASGGALPGETQYF
medium-sized,TRBJ2-2,.,TRBV12-3/TRBV12-4,TGTGCCAGCTCGATAAACACCGGGGAGCTGTTTTTT,CASSINTGELFF
.,TRBJ1-6,TRBD1,TRBV20-1,TGCAGTGCCAGAACCGGGACAGGGATCCTTAATTCACCCCTCCACTTT,CSARTGTGILNSPLHF
many,TRBJ2-7,.,TRBV12-3/TRBV12-4,TGTGCCAGCAGTTTAAGACTGGGGGACTTACGAGAGCAGTACTTC,CASSLRLGDLREQYF
few,TRBJ2-3,.,TRBV7-1,TGTGCCAGCAGCTCCCGGTGGGCAGGGGGCACAGATACGCAGTATTTT,CASSSRWAGGTDTQYF
.,TRBJ1-1,.,TRBV20-1,TGCAGTGCTGGTACACCGGGCCAGTTAACGGGGGCTTTCTTT,CSAGTPGQLTGAFF
many,TRBJ2-2,.,TRBV29-1,TGCAGCGGCACCGGGCCTACGAACACCGGGGAGCTGTTTTTT,CSGTGPTNTGELFF
many,TRBJ2-4,TRBD2,TRBV5-4,TGTGCCAGCAGCTTGGCTAGCGGGGAAGTAACCATTCAGTACTTC,CASSLASGEVTIQYF
many,TRBJ1-3,.,TRBV6-6,TGTGCCAGCAGTTCCTTGGACAGAGCCCGAAACACCATATATTTT,CASSSLDRARNTIYF
many,TRBJ2-1,.,TRBV7-6,TGTGCCAGCGGGGGGAATTACAATGAGCAGTTCTTC,CASGGNYNEQFF
.,TRBJ2-6,.,TRBV28,TGTGCCAGCAGTGAAACCTCTGGGGCCGACGTCCTGACTTTC,CASSETSGADVLTF
.,TRBJ2-7,.,TRBV20-1,TGCAGTGCTAGGTTTGGGGGGGGCACATCCTACGAGCAGTACTTC,CSARFGGGTSYEQYF
.,TRBJ2-1,.,TRBV4-2,TGTGCCAGCAGCCAAGAGGGCGCCTACAATGAGCAGTTCTTC,CASSQEGAYNEQFF
many,TRBJ2-1,TRBD1,TRBV5-6,TGTGCCAGCAGCTCGTGGGCAGGGGCAGGGGGCAGTGAGCAGTTCTTC,CASSSWAGAGGSEQFF
many,TRBJ1-1,TRBD1,TRBV4-3,TGCGCCAGCAGCCCCTCTTGGCAGGGGGCCACTGAAGCTTTCTTT,CASSPSWQGATEAFF
many,TRBJ2-3,TRBD2,TRBV11-2,TGTGCCAGCAGCTTAGCTAGCGGGGGGATCCCTAGCACAGATACGCAGTATTTT,CASSLASGGIPSTDTQYF
many,TRBJ1-2,.,TRBV11-2,TGTGCCAGCAGCTTAGATTGGCAGGGGAGTGGTGGCTACACCTTC,CASSLDWQGSGGYTF
.,TRBJ2-3,TRBD1,TRBV12-5,TGTGCTAGTGGTTTGGTACAGGGGAACACAGATACGCAGTATTTT,CASGLVQGNTDTQYF
.,TRBJ2-7,.,TRBV19,TGTGCCAGTACCCGGGACGCAGGATCAGGCGAGCAGTACTTC,CASTRDAGSGEQYF
few,TRBJ1-2,.,TRBV5-6,TGTGCCAGCAGCCCCACAGGGACCTATGGCTACACCTTC,CASSPTGTYGYTF
medium-sized,TRBJ2-6,.,TRBV7-2,TGTGCCAGCATCCCTGGGGCGGGGAACTCTGGGGCCAACGTCCTGACTTTC,CASIPGAGNSGANVLTF
.,TRBJ2-3,.,TRBV29-1,TGCAGCGTCCGGACGGGAGATACGCAGTATTTT,CSVRTGDTQYF